This T cell receptor beta chain derives from a study of shared clonotypes between healthy human individuals. Broader study findings: Clonotype sharing among donors likely depends on sequencing depth. The genetic and exposure-history diversity represented was limited by few donors. Relative to clonotypes present in all four donors, those not shared had lower generation probabilities.

A remark on this clone: Its matching antigen is unknown.

Each subset's genomic DNA was shared equally among a number of immunoSEQ plates. TCRdb's table, derived via immunoSEQ multiplex PCR, lists solely in-frame clones and lacks some. The data contain around 2,000,000 clones, 85% to 95% of them singletons. CDR3 size: 16 residues. V lost 3 bases and J lost 4; bases outside the gene matches: 10. Germline V gives CDR1 MGHRA, CDR2 YSYEKL. CD45RO-negative, CCR7-positively selected cells formed the naive CD8 fraction, excluding terminally differentiated effector memory CD45RA+ cells. The origin of this receptor is a man in his late teens or twenties in good health. Sequenced sample: naive CD8+ T cells sorted from blood. The chain employs TRBV4-1 and TRBJ2-5; 8 bases agree with TRBD2. The CDR3 loop reads CASSHSSGIKRETQYF. The CDR3 region has the DNA TGCGCCAGCAGCCACAGTAGCGGGATAAAAAGAGAGACCCAGTACTTC.